This note documents a single T cell receptor beta chain sequence. These data originate in a study of blood T cell repertoires in COVID-19. About the research overall: Samples representing acute and convalescent COVID-19 were sourced from the United States, Italy and Spain. Sources were T cells, B-cell-depleted T cells, or PBMCs; the material itself was cDNA or gDNA.

V was clipped by 5 bases and J by 2 bases; unmatched bases: 10. Germline CDR1 is KGHSH and CDR2 is LQKENI. The CDR3 spans 16 residues. Seattle enrolled patients during active infection and tracked them longitudinally. In the original analysis: Reference gene primer amplification gave nucleated cell count estimates. Clones were read by immunoSEQ multiplex PCR, and TCRdb kept only the in-frame ones, dropping some. D and trimming were read from the DNA, whereas the V and J calls and clone size are those reported in that table. The profile shows 85,000 to 100,000 clones, around 88% of them singletons. The receptor comes from a man aged 45-65 years with COVID-19, enrolled during active disease. What was sequenced was peripheral blood. The chain combines TRBV18 with TRBJ1-2; 8 bases are a match to TRBD1. The CDR3 spells CASSIGTGRVNYGYTF. CDR3 DNA: TGTGCCAGCTCAATAGGGACAGGCCGGGTGAACTATGGCTACACCTTC.